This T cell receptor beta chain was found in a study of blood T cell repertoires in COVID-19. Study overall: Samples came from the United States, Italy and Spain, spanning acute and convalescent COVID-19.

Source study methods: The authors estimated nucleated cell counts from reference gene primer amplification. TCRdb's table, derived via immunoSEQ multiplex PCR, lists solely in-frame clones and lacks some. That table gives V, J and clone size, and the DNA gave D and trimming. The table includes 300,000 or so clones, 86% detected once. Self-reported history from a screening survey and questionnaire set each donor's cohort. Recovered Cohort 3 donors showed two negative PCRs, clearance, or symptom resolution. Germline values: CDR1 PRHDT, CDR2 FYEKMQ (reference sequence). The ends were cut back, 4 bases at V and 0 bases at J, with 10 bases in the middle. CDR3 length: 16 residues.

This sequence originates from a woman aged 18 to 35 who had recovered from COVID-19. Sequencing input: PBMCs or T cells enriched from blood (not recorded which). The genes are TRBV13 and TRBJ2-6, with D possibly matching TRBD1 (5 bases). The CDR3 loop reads CASSYRRVSGANVLTF. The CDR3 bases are TGTGCCAGCAGCTACCGCAGGGTCTCTGGGGCCAACGTCCTGACTTTC.